The 5 T cell receptor beta chains reported below all come from one sample, sequenced in a study of blood T cell repertoires in COVID-19. Generated by immunoSEQ multiplex PCR, the TCRdb table keeps only in-frame clones and is missing some. This repertoire shows 300,000 to 400,000 clones, around 91% found once; its top ten account for roughly 3.4%. The sample was peripheral blood. These receptors were taken from a woman between 18 and 29 years old who had recovered from COVID-19.

The J gene is TRBJ2-3, the V gene TRBV5-1; D gene ambiguous. Germline-derived CDR1 and CDR2 are SGHRS and YFSETQ. V lost 5 bases and J lost 5, with 15 bases in between. The CDR3 runs to 14 residues. The CDR3 bases are TGCGCCAGCAGACCACTATCCCCCTTAGATACGCAGTATTTT. Amino acid sequence: CASRPLSPLDTQYF.

The chain carries TRBV12-3 or TRBV12-4 and TRBJ2-2, with D perhaps TRBD1 (5 bases). Between the trimmed V and J ends, which lost 5 bases and 5 bases, there was a span of 6 bases. There are 12 residues in the CDR3. The CDR3 DNA sequence: TGTGCCAGCAGTCGGACAACCGGGGAGCTGTTTTTT. Its translation: CASSRTTGELFF.

The gene calls are TRBV5-6 and TRBJ1-2; TRBD1 matches at 9 bases. Trimming cost V 3 bases and J 5 bases; bases outside gene matches: 5. This CDR3 region has 14 residues. CDR1 SGHDT and CDR2 YYEEEE come from the germline V gene. The CDR3 region has the DNA TGTGCCAGCAGCTATTCCGGGACAGGGTATGGCTACACCTTC. This encodes CASSYSGTGYGYTF.

The chain is built from TRBV5-8 and TRBJ1-5; D is possibly TRBD1 (5 bases). Germline CDR1 and CDR2: SGHTS and YDEGEE. There are 16 residues in the CDR3. V lost 1 base and J lost 5, with 16 bases in between. Here the CDR3 reads CASSLTGRGGDQPQHF. CDR3 sequence (DNA): TGTGCCAGCAGCTTGACAGGTCGTGGGGGGGATCAGCCCCAGCATTTT. The full variable domain, rest sourced from reference TRBV5-8 and TRBJ1-5, is EAGVTQSPTHLIKTRGQQATLRCSPISGHTSVYWYQQALGLGLQFLLWYDEGEERNRGNFPPRFSGRQFPNYSSELNVNALELEDSALYLCASSLTGRGGDQPQHFGDGTRLSIL.

The CDR3 loop is CASSLMSGYQETQYF. In DNA, the CDR3 is TGTGCCAGCAGCTTGATGAGCGGGTACCAAGAGACCCAGTACTTC. The chain carries TRBV5-6 and TRBJ2-5; TRBD2 is a possible D gene (6 bases). Trimming pared 1 base from V and 0 bases from J, leaving 10 bases between. CDR3 length equals 15 residues. Germline CDR1 is SGHDT and CDR2 is YYEEEE.